What follows describes a single TCR beta chain. The antigen it recognizes is unknown. No much larger clone is present one base from it, and per-base qualities are unavailable. This entry belongs to a study of a mutant IDH1 vaccine in newly diagnosed glioma (dated by TCRdb to about 2021). In the study overall: Patients received eight vaccinations in weeks 1, 3, 5, 7, 11, 15, 19 and 23, corresponding to visits V03 through V10. Of the roughly 34 treated patients, about 60% were male and around 40% were female, and the mean age was approximately 39 years. Longitudinal TCRB deep sequencing was performed for about two dozen treated patients wherever samples were available for exploratory analyses. In the chemotherapy-containing groups, vaccination started alongside temozolomide cycles, whereas in patients who had radiotherapy alone it started 4-6 weeks after radiotherapy. Before enrollment, most patients had been given radiochemotherapy with temozolomide as standard therapy, while the rest had received either radiotherapy alone or temozolomide alone. Peripheral blood samples were drawn at six visits, namely V03 (baseline), V05, V07, V10, V12 and V13.

In light of the paper, this sample's time point label describes: week 11, during vaccination. A 20-mer mutant IDH1 peptide at 300 micrograms in Montanide made up each vaccine dose, which was injected subcutaneously together with topical imiquimod. All donors had newly diagnosed IDH1-mutant astrocytomas of WHO grade 3 or 4 that showed loss of nuclear ATRX. The samples were drawn from NOA16, a multicentre, single-arm, open-label phase I trial in Germany that tested a mutant IDH1 peptide vaccine in humans for the first time. The DNeasy Blood and Tissue Kit was used to extract genomic DNA from EDTA blood for TCRB sequencing. Measured from the cysteine to the phenylalanine, the CDR3 is 15 residues long. The sequence is cut down to CDR3 DNA, 45 bases in frame from base 1. Between the V and J ends, shortened by 7 bases and 1 base respectively, the junction contains 12 bases. According to the germline V gene, CDR1 reads SGHRS and CDR2 reads YFSETQ.

The research as a whole found: No apparent relationship was observed between pseudoprogression and alterations in the top peripheral T cell clonotypes detected by TCRB sequencing. According to the authors, sample limitations meant that analyses of patient blood samples could not be reproduced. Immune responses induced by the vaccine were seen in over 90% of patients across multiple MHC alleles. Availability determined which PBMC samples were chosen for TCRB deep sequencing.

The method was the immunoSEQ multiplex PCR assay. Following the manufacturer's protocol, the hsTCRB Kit was used to amplify rearranged TCR beta chain sequences. An Illumina MiSeq was used to sequence the TCRB libraries. The original pipeline was this. The proprietary platform of the kit vendor was used for demultiplexing, trimming and gene mapping. TCRdb re-hosts the immuneACCESS table, in-frame sequences only. Its copies lack some clones; in the studies checked, an unresolved V gene accounts for under half of them, and the cause for the rest is not known. That table is the source of V, J and clone size, and D and trimming were worked out from the DNA. In this sample the table shows some 64,000 clones, roughly 80% of which occur a single time. The ten largest clonotypes hold roughly 5.7% of the sample.

Here the chain combines TRBV5-1 and TRBJ2-6; the D match is possibly TRBD1 or TRBD2, with 5 bases aligned in each. The clonotype was recovered from a man aged 45-65 years with glioma. Sequencing used PBMCs, obtained from a glioma patient whose treatment included an IDH1 peptide vaccine. CDR3 region: CASSLGGSGANVLTF. Here is the DNA: TGCGCCAGCTCTCTTGGGGGTTCTGGGGCCAACGTCCTGACTTTC.